This paragraph covers one TCR beta chain sequence. Its antigen remains unknown. This entry belongs to a study of beta chain features in type 1 diabetes. Overall study findings and caveats: The study found moderately but significantly shorter TCRB CDR3s in all four CD4+ subsets of Type 1 diabetes patients.

CD45RO/CCR7/CD25/CD127/CD95/CD27 separated CD4+ naive, central memory, regulatory and stem cell-like memory cells by sorting. Each of the sorted populations had a purity greater than 95%. CDR1 SGDLS and CDR2 YYNGEE come from the germline V gene. V was trimmed by 3 bases and J by 3 bases, leaving 13 bases between them. The CDR3 has 14 amino acids. TCRB transcripts that were expressed got sequenced, as all of the isolated RNA had been reverse transcribed. Naive, central memory and regulatory T cell samples averaged about 3.6 million immunoSEQ reads each. Some clones are missing from TCRdb's copy, which holds only in-frame ones; the method was immunoSEQ multiplex PCR. The sample contains about 270,000 clones, more than 13% of which appear only once.

This TCR was recovered from a man younger than 40 with type 1 diabetes. Sequencing was performed on naive CD4+ T cells from blood. This rearrangement joins TRBV9 to TRBJ2-7, with D perhaps matching TRBD1 (6 bases). The CDR3 DNA reads as TGTGCCAGCAGCGCCTCCGGGACACACTACGAGCAGTACTTC. It codes for CASSASGTHYEQYF.